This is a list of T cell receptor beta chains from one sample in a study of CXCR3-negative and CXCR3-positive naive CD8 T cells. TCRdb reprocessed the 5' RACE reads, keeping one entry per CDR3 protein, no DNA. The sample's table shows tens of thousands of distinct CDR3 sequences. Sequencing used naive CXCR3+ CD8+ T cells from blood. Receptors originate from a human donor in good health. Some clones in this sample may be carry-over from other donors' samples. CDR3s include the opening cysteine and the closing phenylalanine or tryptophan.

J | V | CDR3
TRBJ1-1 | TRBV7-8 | CASSLVPMNTEAFF
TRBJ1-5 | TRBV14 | CASRQRSWGFGNQPQHF
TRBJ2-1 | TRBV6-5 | CASRPGTVIYNEQFF
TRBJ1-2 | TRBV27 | CASSLAAPPDYGYTF
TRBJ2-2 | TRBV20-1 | CSALDRDNTGELFF
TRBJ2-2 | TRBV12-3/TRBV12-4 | CASPPLGRGLGGELFF
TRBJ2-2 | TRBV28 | CASKLGGTGELFF
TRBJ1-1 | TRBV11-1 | CASTLLTGGLNTEAFF
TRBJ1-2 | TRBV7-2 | CASSLLGVNYGYTF
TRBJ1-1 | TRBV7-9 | CASSFDWGTEAFF
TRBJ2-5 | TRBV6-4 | CASSGTPGGQETQYF
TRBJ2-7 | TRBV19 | CASSQAVNYEQYF
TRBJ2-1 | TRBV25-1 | CASSERYRAGEQFF
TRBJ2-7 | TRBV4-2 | CASSQDGLANEQYF
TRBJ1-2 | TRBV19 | CASSRSPDLLYGYTF
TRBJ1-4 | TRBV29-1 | CSVLDREDEKLFF
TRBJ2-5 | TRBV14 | CASSGRRDFQETQYF
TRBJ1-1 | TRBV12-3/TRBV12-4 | CASSLMLRHPEADTEAFF
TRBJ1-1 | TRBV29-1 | CSVEFERNTEAFF
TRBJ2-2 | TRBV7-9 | CASSETPSSGELFF
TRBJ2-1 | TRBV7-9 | CASSLVPGRDYNEQFF
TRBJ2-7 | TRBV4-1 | CASSLLGTGGDEQYF
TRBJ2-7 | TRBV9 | CASSRRPWASDEQYF
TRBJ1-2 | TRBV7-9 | CASSLAADNYGYTF
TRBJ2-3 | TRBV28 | CASSPTGYRGSSTDTQYF
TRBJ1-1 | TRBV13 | CASSWGTGADTEAFF
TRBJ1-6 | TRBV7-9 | CASSLVGQGPLNSPLHF
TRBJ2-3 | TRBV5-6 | CASTRGVAADTQYF
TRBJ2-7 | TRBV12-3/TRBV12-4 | CASSFVGRDYEQYF
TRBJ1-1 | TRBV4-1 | CASSQKSLGTEAFF
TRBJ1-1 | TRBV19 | CASSFRTGHTEAFF